Following are 12 T cell receptor beta chains from one sample sequenced in a study of regulatory T cells in long-lasting Graves disease. Time point given: persistent/refractory GD, antithyroid drugs over 5 years with positive TRAb. RNA isolated from PBMCs was used to make the TCR library. Sequencing libraries for TCR beta were prepared with iRepertoire HTBI primers and Arm-PCR of CDR3 regions. TCRdb re-derived calls from the multiplex PCR reads in MiXCR, one entry per CDR3 protein. The sample carries 450,000 or so distinct CDR3 sequences, less than 25% recorded once. This specimen was peripheral blood mononuclear cells (PBMCs), taken when the disease was refractory, from a patient treated with antithyroid drugs. These TCRs come from a female donor with Graves disease.

This clonotype was counted at least ten times. The rearrangement uses TRBV2 and TRBJ1-5, with a possible D match to TRBD1 (5 bases). Trimming left V 3 bases short and J 0 bases short, with 6 bases between. Germline lookup yields CDR1 SNHLY and CDR2 FYNNEI. This CDR3 region has 14 residues. CDR3 sequence: CASSETDSNQPQHF. CDR3 DNA sequence: TGTGCCAGCAGTGAGACAGATAGCAATCAGCCCCAGCATTTT.

This chain links TRBV7-2 with TRBJ2-5, with 11 bases matching TRBD2. The CDR3 totals 14 residues. The germline gives CDR1 SGHTA, CDR2 FQGNSA. With V trimmed by 5 bases and J by 4 bases, 3 bases remained unmatched. The CDR3 loop is CASSRGLAGETQYF. In nucleotides, the CDR3 is TGTGCCAGCAGCCGAGGACTAGCGGGAGAGACCCAGTACTTC.

This clonotype has at least ten counts. The V call is TRBV11-2, the J call TRBJ1-1, with D maybe TRBD1 (6 bases). Germline lookup yields CDR1 SGHAT and CDR2 FQNNGV. V lost 7 bases and J lost 10, with 16 bases in between. The CDR3 has 12 amino acids. CDR3 loop: CASTSPGQSAFF. CDR3 DNA sequence: TGTGCCAGCACCTCACCGGGACAATCAGCTTTCTTT.

Many counts were recorded for this clonotype. The chain combines TRBV28 with TRBJ1-5; D remains ambiguous. The CDR3 loop spans 16 amino acids. Trimming pared 3 bases from V and 1 base from J, leaving 13 bases between. Germline lookup yields CDR1 MDHEN and CDR2 SYDVKM. CDR3 sequence reads: CASSFGGGWSNQPQHF. The DNA of the CDR3 is TGTGCCAGCAGTTTCGGCGGAGGATGGAGCAATCAGCCCCAGCATTTT.

V gene TRBV20-1 combines with J gene TRBJ1-1; D might be TRBD1 (6 bases). The CDR3 has 13 amino acids. The V end lost 6 bases, the J end lost 0 bases, and 11 bases lay between the germline ends. Germline V gene lookup returns CDR1 DFQATT and CDR2 SNEGSKA (reference sequence). Here the CDR3 DNA reads TGCAGTGCCCCGGGGGCCTTGAACACTGAAGCTTTCTTT. It yields the protein CSAPGALNTEAFF.

The table lists this clonotype with many counts. This rearrangement joins TRBV20-1 to TRBJ1-2; 9 bases are shared with TRBD1. The CDR3 length is 13 residues. Germline CDR1 reads DFQATT; CDR2 reads SNEGSKA (reference sequence). Trimming cost V 5 bases and J 7 bases; bases outside gene matches: 8. Written as DNA, the CDR3 is TGCAGTGCTCTGGACAGGGGCGTGGGTGGCTACACCTTC. This gives the protein CSALDRGVGGYTF.

The V and J genes are TRBV5-1 and TRBJ2-4, with TRBD1 as a possible D gene (5 bases). CDR1 is SGHRS and CDR2 is YFSETQ in the germline V gene. This CDR3 contains 14 residues. V lost 1 base, J lost 5 bases, and 10 bases lay in between. CDR3 DNA sequence: TGCGCCAGCAGCTTGTCAGGGCCCGAAAACATTCAGTACTTC. Translating it yields CASSLSGPENIQYF.

This clonotype was picked up a small number of times. The rearrangement joins TRBV5-1 to TRBJ1-5; D is undetermined. Deletions cut 1 base from V and 10 bases from J, with 3 bases between. This CDR3 is 10 amino acids long. In germline, CDR1 is SGHRS, CDR2 YFSETQ. CDR3 protein: CASSLKPQHF. The CDR3 nucleotides read TGCGCCAGCAGCTTGAAACCCCAGCATTTT.

In its sample, this clonotype was seen a few times. The chain carries TRBV10-1 and TRBJ2-2; the D gene is possibly TRBD2 (5 bases). The CDR3 runs 13 residues. Germline CDR1 WNHNN, CDR2 SYGVQD (reference sequence). Trimming removed 10 bases from V and 1 base from J, with 10 bases in between. In nucleotides, the CDR3 is TGCGCCATATCGGACTGGAACACCGGGGAGCTGTTTTTT. Translating it yields CAISDWNTGELFF.

This clonotype came up a few times. This chain joins TRBV19 and TRBJ2-7; the match to TRBD2 covers 9 bases. Germline V CDR1 and CDR2: LNHDA, SQIVND (reference sequence). This CDR3 is built from 18 residues. J was trimmed by 7 bases and V by 2 bases; bases with no gene match: 18. The CDR3 here is CASSIKSVRLAGHLEQYF. The CDR3 bases are TGTGCCAGTAGTATAAAGTCCGTTCGGCTAGCGGGACACCTGGAGCAGTACTTC. The variable domain in full, completed from reference TRBV19 and TRBJ2-7, reads DGGITQSPKYLFRKEGQNVTLSCEQNLNHDAMYWYRQDPGQGLRLIYYSQIVNDFQKGDIAEGYSVSREKKESFPLTVTSAQKNPTAFYLCASSIKSVRLAGHLEQYFGPGTRLTVT.

This chain uses TRBV18 with TRBJ2-2; 7 bases agree with TRBD2. The CDR3 is made up of 16 amino acids. Germline-derived CDR1 and CDR2 are KGHSH and LQKENI. V dropped 6 bases and J dropped 1; count of bases not matched to a gene: 8. The CDR3 loop is CASSLPSGLNTGELFF. CDR3 sequence (DNA): TGTGCCAGCTCGCTCCCTAGCGGATTGAACACCGGGGAGCTGTTTTTT.

The table lists this clonotype with many counts. This rearrangement joins TRBV28 to TRBJ2-5; weak D call: TRBD2 (6 bases). The germline V and J ends were trimmed by 5 bases and 9 bases, with 16 bases remaining between them. CDR3 length equals 13 residues. Germline V gene lookup returns CDR1 MDHEN and CDR2 SYDVKM. Here the CDR3 reads CASSRRDSQSQYF. CDR3 in DNA: TGTGCCAGCAGTCGGCGGGACTCTCAATCCCAGTACTTC.